Listed here is a single T cell receptor beta chain. Its antigen is unidentified. TCRdb keeps only in-frame clones here, not all; method: immunoSEQ multiplex PCR. The data contain some 97,000 clones, about 89% of them singletons. This sample was included in a study of PD-L1 blockade in urothelial cancer. Points from the study as a whole: Greater 3-week expansion of tumor-associated blood clones was recorded for durable-benefit patients.

Germline CDR1 is SGDLS and CDR2 is YYNGEE. With V trimmed by 3 bases and J by 7 bases, 13 bases remained unmatched. CDR3 size: 17 residues. The receptor was derived from a woman of 80 years or more with urothelial cancer. The chain is built from TRBV9 and TRBJ1-4, with 9 positions matching TRBD1. Sample: PBMCs, taken around atezolizumab (anti-PD-L1) treatment. This CDR3 reads CASSGQGGSGSGEKLFF. The CDR3 DNA reads as TGTGCCAGCAGCGGACAGGGGGGATCGGGGTCTGGTGAAAAACTGTTTTTT.